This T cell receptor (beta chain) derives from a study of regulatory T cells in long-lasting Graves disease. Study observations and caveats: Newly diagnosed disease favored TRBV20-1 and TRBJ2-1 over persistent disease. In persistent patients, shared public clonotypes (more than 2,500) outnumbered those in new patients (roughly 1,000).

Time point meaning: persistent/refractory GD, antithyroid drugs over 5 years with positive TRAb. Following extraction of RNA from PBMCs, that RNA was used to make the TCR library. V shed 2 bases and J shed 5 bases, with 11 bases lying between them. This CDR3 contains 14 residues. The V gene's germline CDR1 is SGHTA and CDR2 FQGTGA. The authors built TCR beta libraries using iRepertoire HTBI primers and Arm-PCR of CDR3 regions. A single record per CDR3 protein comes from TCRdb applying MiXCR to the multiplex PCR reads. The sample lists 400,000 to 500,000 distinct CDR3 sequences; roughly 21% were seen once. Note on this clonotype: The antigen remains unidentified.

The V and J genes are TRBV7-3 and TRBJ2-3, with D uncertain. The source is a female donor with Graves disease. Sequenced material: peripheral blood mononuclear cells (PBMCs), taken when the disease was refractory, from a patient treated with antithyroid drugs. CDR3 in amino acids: CASSLGFGRDTQYF. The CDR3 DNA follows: TGTGCCAGCAGCTTAGGATTCGGTAGAGATACGCAGTATTTT. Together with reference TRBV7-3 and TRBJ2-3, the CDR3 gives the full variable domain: GAGVSQTPSNKVTEKGKYVELRCDPISGHTALYWYRQSLGQGPEFLIYFQGTGAADDSGLPNDRFFAVRPEGSVSTLKIQRTERGDSAVYLCASSLGFGRDTQYFGPGTRLTVL.